The 24 T cell receptor beta chains in this list originate from one sample, sequenced in a study of PD-1 blockade in classical Hodgkin lymphoma. Every patient had relapsed following autologous stem cell transplantation, and cohorts differed in brentuximab vedotin exposure. Clones were sequenced by immunoSEQ multiplex PCR, and TCRdb holds only the in-frame ones, with some missing. The sample records about 46,000 clones, 80% being singletons. The sequencing used peripheral blood mononuclear cells (PBMCs), collected before the second cycle of nivolumab. All receptors come from a human donor with classical Hodgkin lymphoma.

The V and J genes are TRBV11-3 and TRBJ2-7; 7 nucleotides line up with TRBD2. The CDR3 sequence is 15 residues long. Germline trimming cut 1 base from V and 0 bases from J; bases unmatched to any gene: 3. Germline loops: CDR1 SGHNT, CDR2 YENEEA. CDR3 in amino acids: CASSLGLAASYEQYF. CDR3 nucleotide sequence: TGTGCCAGCAGCTTAGGCCTAGCGGCCTCCTACGAGCAGTACTTC.

This sequence joins TRBV5-1 and TRBJ1-1; D might be TRBD1 (5 bases). CDR1 and CDR2 from the germline V gene are SGHRS and YFSETQ. Trimming stripped 0 bases from V and 1 base from J, with 7 bases between. The CDR3 sequence is 14 residues long. The CDR3 loop reads CASSLGGRNTEAFF. The CDR3 region has the DNA TGCGCCAGCAGCTTGGGGGGACGGAACACTGAAGCTTTCTTT. Variable domain in full (rest from reference TRBV5-1 and TRBJ1-1): KAGVTQTPRYLIKTRGQQVTLSCSPISGHRSVSWYQQTPGQGLQFLFEYFSETQRNKGNFPGRFSGRQFSNSRSEMNVSTLELGDSALYLCASSLGGRNTEAFFGQGTRLTVV.

This chain connects TRBV5-4 to TRBJ2-2, with 11 bases identical to TRBD2. Germline V CDR1 and CDR2: SGHNT, YYREEE (reference sequence). The V segment lost 4 bases and the J segment 3 bases; nucleotides outside the gene matches: 2. The CDR3 loop spans 15 amino acids. CDR3 sequence reads: CASSISGRDTGELFF. The CDR3 coding sequence is TGTGCCAGCAGCATTAGCGGGAGGGACACCGGGGAGCTGTTTTTT.

J is TRBJ2-3 and V is TRBV4-1; D remains ambiguous. Germline CDR1 and CDR2: MGHRA and YSYEKL. The V end was cut by 0 bases, the J end by 10 bases, with 14 bases between. The CDR3 has 14 residues. The CDR3 reads CASSQEHSPPSQYF. The CDR3 DNA reads TGCGCCAGCAGCCAAGAACATTCACCCCCTTCGCAGTATTTT.

V usage is TRBV7-2 and J usage is TRBJ2-1, with TRBD2 matching over 14 bases. With V trimmed by 5 bases and J by 4 bases, 13 bases remained unmatched. Germline CDR1 and CDR2: SGHTA and FQGNSA. The CDR3 contains 19 residues. CDR3 DNA: TGTGCCAGCAGCCCCCGGGGACTAGCGGGAGAATATGGTTACAATGAGCAGTTCTTC. Protein: CASSPRGLAGEYGYNEQFF.

This clone occurred a few times. V usage is TRBV18 and J usage is TRBJ2-7; 11 nucleotides line up with TRBD2. CDR3 size: 24 residues. The V and J ends lost 1 base and 0 bases, in that order; junction bases with no gene match: 26. CDR1 is KGHSH, CDR2 LQKENI, per germline. The chain's CDR3 is CASSPRDPQGLRLAGLGGSYEQYF. CDR3 DNA sequence: TGTGCCAGCTCACCACGAGACCCACAGGGGTTGAGACTAGCGGGATTGGGAGGCTCCTACGAGCAGTACTTC.

This clone was seen only once. Written as DNA, the CDR3 is TGTGCCAGTACCCCCCTAGGACAGGTCAATAGCAATCAGCCCCAGCATTTT. Protein sequence: CASTPLGQVNSNQPQHF. V is TRBV19 and J is TRBJ1-5; TRBD1 aligns across 7 bases. The CDR3 is 17 residues long. Germline CDR1 and CDR2: LNHDA and SQIVND (reference sequence). V dropped 7 bases and J dropped 0; count of bases not matched to a gene: 12.

Points on this clone: A junction boundary mismatches the germline segment, possibly from a read error. The chain has TRBV7-8 and TRBJ2-2, with TRBD2 matching over 7 bases. The CDR3 sequence is 17 residues long. Germline CDR1 reads SGHVS; CDR2 reads FQNEAQ. The DNA of the CDR3 is TGTGCCAGCAGCCTAGCGGTGGGCGGGAGGAACACCGGGGAGCTGTTTTTT. It encodes CASSLAVGGRNTGELFF.

The chain couples TRBV11-3 to TRBJ2-1; TRBD2 aligns across 14 bases. CDR1 and CDR2 (germline): SGHNT, YENEEA. The CDR3 loop spans 17 amino acids. Losses at the gene ends were 1 base for V and 2 bases for J; bases not matched to a gene: 1. The CDR3 loop is CASSLGLAGGPYNEQFF. The DNA for the CDR3 is TGTGCCAGCAGCTTAGGACTAGCGGGAGGGCCCTACAATGAGCAGTTCTTC.

The chain recombines TRBV30 with TRBJ1-4, with D maybe TRBD1 (5 bases). Germline assignment: CDR1 GTSNPN and CDR2 SVGIG (reference sequence). Trimming took 0 bases from V and 7 from J, leaving 12 bases between them. The CDR3 spans 14 residues. The CDR3 is CAWSVKGSLEKLFF. CDR3 DNA sequence: TGTGCCTGGAGTGTAAAGGGGAGTCTTGAAAAACTGTTTTTT.

The chain uses TRBV6-6 and TRBJ2-3; 12 bases are a match to TRBD2. The trim removed 7 bases at V and 7 bases at J, leaving 9 bases unmatched. This CDR3 has 15 residues. CDR1 and CDR2 (germline): MNHNY, SVGAGI (reference sequence). DNA of the CDR3: TGTGCCAGCAACCCACTAGCGGGAGGAAGTAATACGCAGTATTTT. Its protein is CASNPLAGGSNTQYF.

This sequence joins TRBV5-1 and TRBJ2-7; 8 nucleotides line up with TRBD2. Germline CDR1 and CDR2: SGHRS and YFSETQ. Trimming cost V 4 bases and J 5 bases; bases outside gene matches: 11. This CDR3 contains 15 residues. CDR3 in amino acids: CASSPGGGFSHEQYF. The CDR3 DNA reads TGCGCCAGCAGCCCCGGGGGGGGTTTTTCACACGAGCAGTACTTC.

V gene TRBV15 combines with J gene TRBJ2-7, with D perhaps TRBD2 (6 bases). V lost 1 base, J lost 5 bases, and 15 bases lay in between. Germline V CDR1 and CDR2: LNHNV, YYDKDF (reference sequence). The CDR3 consists of 15 residues. For the CDR3, the DNA is TGTGCCACCAGCAGAGCGGGGGTGGCGACCGACGAGCAGTACTTC. It specifies CATSRAGVATDEQYF. Full variable domain (remainder filled in from reference TRBV15 and TRBJ2-7): DAMVIQNPRYQVTQFGKPVTLSCSQTLNHNVMYWYQQKSSQAPKLLFHYYDKDFNNEADTPDNFQSRRPNTSFCFLDIRSPGLGDTAMYLCATSRAGVATDEQYFGPGTRLTVT.

The chain links TRBV9 to TRBJ2-7; D possibly corresponds to TRBD2 (6 bases). This CDR3 is built from 13 residues. V was cut by 4 bases and J by 7 bases, with 15 bases left in between. Germline values: CDR1 SGDLS, CDR2 YYNGEE. The CDR3 loop reads CASSPSGVGEQYF. For the CDR3, the DNA is TGTGCCAGCAGCCCGTCGGGGGTCGGGGAGCAGTACTTC.

J is TRBJ1-2 and V is TRBV5-5; no firm D call. Trimming took 2 bases from V and 4 from J, leaving 9 bases between them. The CDR3 runs 13 residues. Looked up from germline, CDR1 is SGHKS and CDR2 is YYEKEE (reference sequence). The CDR3 DNA is TGTGCCAGCAGCTTTGGCCAGAGCTATGGCTACACCTTC. Protein product: CASSFGQSYGYTF.

This clone was seen once. This chain links TRBV7-6 with TRBJ2-3; D possibly corresponds to TRBD2 (6 bases). V lost 2 bases, J lost 0 bases, and 12 bases lay in between. Germline V gene lookup returns CDR1 SGHVS and CDR2 FNYEAQ. The CDR3 spans 16 residues. CDR3 protein: CASSLRRGSSTDTQYF. DNA for the CDR3: TGTGCCAGCAGCTTACGGAGGGGCTCTAGCACAGATACGCAGTATTTT.

CDR3 DNA sequence: TGTGCCAGCAGCACTCCACTAGCGGGAGGGCTTAATGAGCAGTTCTTC. It specifies CASSTPLAGGLNEQFF. This chain joins TRBV13 and TRBJ2-1, with 13 nucleotides matching TRBD2. The CDR3 has 16 residues. Germline loops: CDR1 PRHDT, CDR2 FYEKMQ (reference sequence). Unmatched junction bases numbered 8, after V lost 5 bases and J lost 7 bases.

The J gene is TRBJ2-1, the V gene TRBV7-6, with a tentative D call TRBD2 (6 bases). Between the trimmed V and J ends, which lost 1 base and 1 base, there was a span of 23 bases. This CDR3 spans 20 amino acids. In germline, CDR1 is SGHVS, CDR2 FNYEAQ. The CDR3 protein is CASSLESPGSLGGSYNEQFF. CDR3 DNA: TGTGCCAGCAGCTTAGAAAGCCCAGGGAGCTTGGGGGGTTCCTACAATGAGCAGTTCTTC.

This clone was detected once. The chain links TRBV6-5 to TRBJ2-5; maybe TRBD1 (5 bases). This CDR3 is built from 15 residues. V was clipped by 4 bases and J by 5 bases, with 17 bases between them. The V gene's germline CDR1 is MNHEY and CDR2 SVGAGI. CDR3 nucleotides: TGTGCCAGCAGTTCTCCCCGCGCAGGGCGCGAGACCCAGTACTTC. Translated: CASSSPRAGRETQYF.

In its sample, this clone was seen a few times. The chain recombines TRBV6-4 with TRBJ1-1; D remains ambiguous. Germline assignment: CDR1 MRHNA and CDR2 SNTAGT. The CDR3 is 14 amino acids. V shed 6 bases and J shed 1 base, with 12 bases lying between them. The CDR3 coding sequence is TGTGCCAGCAGACGGGAGAGGGAGAACACTGAAGCTTTCTTT. Residues: CASRRERENTEAFF.

On this clone: Compared with germline, one end of the junction differs, possibly owing to a read error. The J gene is TRBJ2-2, the V gene TRBV7-7; no firm D call. Germline V gene lookup returns CDR1 SSHAT and CDR2 FNYEAQ (reference sequence). CDR3 length: 16 amino acids. The CDR3, as DNA: TGTGCTAGCAGCCCGGCAGCAGGCGCCGGTCCCGGGGAGCTGTTTTTT. Its protein product is CASSPAAGAGPGELFF. Full variable domain (missing parts from reference TRBV7-7 and TRBJ2-2): GAGVSQSPRYKVTKRGQDVTLRCDPISSHATLYWYQQALGQGPEFLTYFNYEAQPDKSGLPSDRFSAERPEGSISTLTIQRTEQRDSAMYRCASSPAAGAGPGELFFGEGSRLTVL.

This rearrangement joins TRBV7-2 to TRBJ1-1; the D gene is possibly TRBD1 (5 bases). Trimming left V 0 bases short and J 3 bases short, with 8 bases between. Per germline, CDR1 SGHTA and CDR2 FQGNSA. The CDR3 has 14 residues. The CDR3 nucleotides read TGTGCCAGCAGCTTAGCGGGGGGATACACTGAAGCTTTCTTT. Protein: CASSLAGGYTEAFF.

This clone showed up just a few times. An end of the junction does not agree with germline; a read error may underlie this. V is TRBV4-1 and J is TRBJ1-3; 7 bases fit TRBD1. Looked up from germline, CDR1 is MGHRA and CDR2 is YSYEKL. This CDR3 has 14 residues. The CDR3 nucleotides read TGCGCCAGCAGGCAAGGACAGGCAGGAAACACCATATATTTT. Translated: CASRQGQAGNTIYF.

The V and J genes are TRBV9 and TRBJ2-1; TRBD2 aligns across 8 bases. There are 15 residues in the CDR3. V was pared by 0 bases and J by 10 bases, with 9 bases of the junction left unmatched. Germline V gives CDR1 SGDLS, CDR2 YYNGEE. CDR3 amino acids: CASSVGPRGGHEQFF. CDR3 coding DNA: TGTGCCAGCAGCGTAGGCCCCCGGGGGGGACACGAGCAGTTCTTC. Looking up the rest from reference TRBV9 and TRBJ2-1 gives the full variable domain: DSGVTQTPKHLITATGQRVTLRCSPRSGDLSVYWYQQSLDQGLQFLIQYYNGEERAKGNILERFSAQQFPDLHSELNLSSLELGDSALYFCASSVGPRGGHEQFFGPGTRLTVL.